This T cell receptor (beta chain) was obtained from a study of identifying expanded T cells in peripheral blood. Deletions cut 4 bases from V and 2 bases from J, with 21 bases between. The CDR3 loop spans 18 amino acids. Per germline, CDR1 SGHRS and CDR2 YFSETQ. Only in-frame clones appear in the TCRdb table, and some are missing; sequencing was by immunoSEQ multiplex PCR. The sample holds 60,000 to 70,000 clones, over 75% seen once. The chain uses TRBV5-1 and TRBJ2-2; D uncertain. Sample: blood. The source is a person aged 18 to 70 in good health. The CDR3 bases are TGCGCCAGCAGCCCCTGGTACCAGCTGGCGACAAACACCGGGGAGCTGTTTTTT. Its protein product is CASSPWYQLATNTGELFF.